The 14 T cell receptor beta chains below were found in one sample sequenced in a study of technical replicates of blood from a few donors. Profiling relied on immunoSEQ multiplex PCR, and the TCRdb table lists in-frame clones only, not all of them. This table has about 70,000 clones, around 97% appearing once. Sequenced: T cells isolated from PBMCs. Receptors were obtained from a human donor in good health.

The CDR3 sequence is CASSSYTGELFF. CDR3 DNA: TGTGCCAGCAGCTCCTACACCGGGGAGCTGTTTTTT. This rearrangement joins TRBV11-3 to TRBJ2-2; no reliable D call. V was shortened by 4 bases and J by 3 bases, with 3 bases between the two germline ends. Germline lookup yields CDR1 SGHNT and CDR2 YENEEA. The CDR3 consists of 12 residues. The full variable domain, with the rest looked up from reference TRBV11-3 and TRBJ2-2, is EAGVVQSPRYKIIEKKQPVAFWCNPISGHNTLYWYLQNLGQGPELLIRYENEEAVDDSQLPKDRFSAERLKGVDSTLKIQPAELGDSAVYLCASSSYTGELFFGEGSRLTVL.

This sequence joins TRBV5-1 and TRBJ1-2; 7 bases are a match to TRBD1. Trimming cost V 3 bases and J 2 bases; bases outside gene matches: 7. CDR3 size: 15 residues. The germline gives CDR1 SGHRS, CDR2 YFSETQ. CDR3 residues: CASSSGPTGNYGYTF. Written as DNA, the CDR3 is TGCGCCAGCAGCTCAGGACCGACAGGGAACTATGGCTACACCTTC.

This chain joins TRBV30 and TRBJ2-7; 9 bases fit TRBD1. The V gene end was trimmed by 2 bases and the J gene end by 3 bases; junction bases not matched to a gene: 2. The CDR3 is 13 amino acids. In germline, CDR1 is GTSNPN, CDR2 SVGIG (reference sequence). For the CDR3, the DNA is TGTGCCTGGAGTCCGGGACAGGGCTACGAGCAGTACTTC. This codes for CAWSPGQGYEQYF.

The J gene is TRBJ2-1, the V gene TRBV5-1, with D tentatively TRBD1 (6 bases). Germline CDR1 SGHRS, CDR2 YFSETQ. The CDR3 is made up of 14 amino acids. The V end lost 3 bases, the J end lost 5 bases, and 12 bases lay between the germline ends. The CDR3 region has the DNA TGCGCCAGCAGCTGGACAGCAGGTGACAATGAGCAGTTCTTC. Translated, it gives CASSWTAGDNEQFF. The entire variable domain, with the rest obtained from reference TRBV5-1 and TRBJ2-1, is as follows: KAGVTQTPRYLIKTRGQQVTLSCSPISGHRSVSWYQQTPGQGLQFLFEYFSETQRNKGNFPGRFSGRQFSNSRSEMNVSTLELGDSALYLCASSWTAGDNEQFFGPGTRLTVL.

The genes are TRBV19 and TRBJ1-2, with TRBD1 as a possible D gene (5 bases). Trimming took off 3 bases at V and 0 bases at J, with 11 bases between the two ends. Germline V gene data show CDR1 as LNHDA and CDR2 as SQIVND (reference sequence). CDR3 length: 15 residues. The CDR3 DNA reads TGTGCCAGTAGTATGGGGGAGGGTGCTAACTATGGCTACACCTTC. Residues: CASSMGEGANYGYTF.

This chain connects TRBV4-2 to TRBJ2-3, with 11 bases lining up with TRBD2. From germline, CDR1 is LGHNA and CDR2 YNFKEQ. J was trimmed by 6 bases and V by 0 bases; bases with no gene match: 8. This CDR3 is 17 amino acids long. Here the CDR3 reads CASSQDTSGSMSDTQYF. In DNA form, the CDR3 reads TGTGCCAGCAGCCAAGATACTAGCGGGAGTATGTCGGATACGCAGTATTTT.

The chain is built from TRBV11-3 and TRBJ2-7, with TRBD2 matching 10 bases. The CDR3 loop spans 14 amino acids. J lost 2 bases, V lost 2 bases, and 0 bases had no gene match. Germline CDR1 is SGHNT and CDR2 is YENEEA. The DNA of the CDR3 is TGTGCCAGCAGCTTAAGCGGGGGGGCCTACGAGCAGTACTTC. This encodes CASSLSGGAYEQYF.

This chain links TRBV28 with TRBJ2-7, with D possibly matching TRBD1 (5 bases). The CDR3 contains 14 residues. Trimming removed 2 bases at V and 7 bases at J, with 15 bases between. CDR1 and CDR2 (germline): MDHEN, SYDVKM. CDR3 DNA: TGTGCCAGCAGTTTAACGAGGCAGGGTTATGAGCAGTACTTC. It encodes CASSLTRQGYEQYF. Using reference TRBV28 and TRBJ2-7 for the parts outside the CDR3, the full variable domain is DVKVTQSSRYLVKRTGEKVFLECVQDMDHENMFWYRQDPGLGLRLIYFSYDVKMKEKGDIPEGYSVSREKKERFSLILESASTNQTSMYLCASSLTRQGYEQYFGPGTRLTVT.

The chain employs TRBV27 and TRBJ1-5; 8 positions match TRBD1. V shed 9 bases and J 0 bases; nucleotides not matched to a gene: 4. Germline CDR1 is MNHEY and CDR2 is SMNVEV (reference sequence). CDR3 length: 14 residues. CDR3 sequence reads: CASGDRYSNQPQHF. The CDR3 DNA reads TGTGCCAGTGGGGACAGGTATAGCAATCAGCCCCAGCATTTT.

V gene TRBV6-5 combines with J gene TRBJ1-5; the D gene is possibly TRBD1 (6 bases). The CDR3 contains 15 residues. Germline CDR1 reads MNHEY; CDR2 reads SVGAGI. Between the trimmed V and J ends, which lost 0 bases and 6 bases, there was a span of 12 bases. CDR3 sequence: CASSYSGTPPQPQHF. The CDR3 nucleotides are TGTGCCAGCAGTTACTCCGGGACACCACCTCAGCCCCAGCATTTT.

This chain links TRBV5-1 with TRBJ2-7; 7 positions agree with TRBD2. Looked up from germline, CDR1 is SGHRS and CDR2 is YFSETQ. V was clipped by 4 bases and J by 2 bases; unmatched bases: 12. This CDR3 has 16 residues. This chain's CDR3 is CASSPATSSSPYEQYF. Written as DNA, the CDR3 is TGCGCCAGCAGCCCGGCGACTAGCTCTTCCCCCTACGAGCAGTACTTC.

V is TRBV5-1 and J is TRBJ2-7, with 8 bases that match TRBD1. CDR1 is SGHRS and CDR2 is YFSETQ in the germline V gene. The CDR3 loop spans 14 amino acids. V trimming: 4 bases; J trimming: 4 bases; junction bases outside the gene matches: 7. In nucleotides, the CDR3 is TGCGCCAGCAGCGCAACAGGGGGAAGTTACGAGCAGTACTTC. This sequence encodes CASSATGGSYEQYF.

This clone was observed a single time. The chain recombines TRBV7-2 with TRBJ2-3; D unresolved. Germline CDR1 SGHTA, CDR2 FQGNSA. CDR3 length equals 15 residues. V was pared by 1 base and J by 0 bases, with 8 bases between. The CDR3 DNA reads as TGTGCCAGCAGCTTAGGGGTAGCTAGCACAGATACGCAGTATTTT. Its translation is CASSLGVASTDTQYF.

The V call is TRBV5-5, the J call TRBJ2-7; TRBD1 agrees at 8 bases. Germline lookup yields CDR1 SGHKS and CDR2 YYEKEE (reference sequence). V lost 4 bases, J lost 5 bases, and 11 bases stayed unmatched. The CDR3 extends over 15 amino acids. CDR3 region: CASSLYRGIKNEQYF. The CDR3 nucleotides are TGTGCCAGCAGCCTATACAGGGGGATCAAGAACGAGCAGTACTTC.